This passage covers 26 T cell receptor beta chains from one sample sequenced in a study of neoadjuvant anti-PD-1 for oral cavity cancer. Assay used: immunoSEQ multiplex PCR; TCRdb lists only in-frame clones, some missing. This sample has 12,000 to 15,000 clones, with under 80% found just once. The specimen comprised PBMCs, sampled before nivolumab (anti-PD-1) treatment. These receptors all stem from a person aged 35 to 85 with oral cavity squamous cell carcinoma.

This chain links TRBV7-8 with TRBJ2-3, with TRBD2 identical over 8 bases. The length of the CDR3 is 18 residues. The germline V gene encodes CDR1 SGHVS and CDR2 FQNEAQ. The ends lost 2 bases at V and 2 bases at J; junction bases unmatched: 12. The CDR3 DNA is TGTGCCAGCAGCTTAACGGTTGGCGGGGGGAGACTCACAGATACGCAGTATTTT. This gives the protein CASSLTVGGGRLTDTQYF.

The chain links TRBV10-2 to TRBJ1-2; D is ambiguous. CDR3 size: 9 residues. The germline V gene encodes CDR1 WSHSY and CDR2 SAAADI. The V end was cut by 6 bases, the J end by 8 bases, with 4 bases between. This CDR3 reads CASRGGYTF. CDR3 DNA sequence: TGCGCCAGCAGGGGGGGCTACACCTTC.

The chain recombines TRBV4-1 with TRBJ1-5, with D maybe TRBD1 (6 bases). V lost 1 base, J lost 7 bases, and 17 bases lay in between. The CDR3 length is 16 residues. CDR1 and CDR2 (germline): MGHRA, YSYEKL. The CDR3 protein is CASSQAYTGLGQPQHF. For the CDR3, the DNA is TGCGCCAGCAGCCAAGCCTATACAGGGCTGGGGCAGCCCCAGCATTTT.

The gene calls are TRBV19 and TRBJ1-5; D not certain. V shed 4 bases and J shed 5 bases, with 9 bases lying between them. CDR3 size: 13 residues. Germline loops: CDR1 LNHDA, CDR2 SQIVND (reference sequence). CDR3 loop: CASSRERDQPQHF. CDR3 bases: TGTGCCAGTAGTAGGGAGCGAGATCAGCCCCAGCATTTT.

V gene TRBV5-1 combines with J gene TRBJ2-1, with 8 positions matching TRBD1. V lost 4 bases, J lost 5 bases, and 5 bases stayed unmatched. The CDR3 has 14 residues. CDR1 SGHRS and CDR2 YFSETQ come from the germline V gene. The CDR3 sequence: CASSQGQENNEQFF. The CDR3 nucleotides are TGCGCCAGCAGCCAGGGACAGGAGAACAATGAGCAGTTCTTC. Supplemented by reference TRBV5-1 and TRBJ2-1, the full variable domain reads KAGVTQTPRYLIKTRGQQVTLSCSPISGHRSVSWYQQTPGQGLQFLFEYFSETQRNKGNFPGRFSGRQFSNSRSEMNVSTLELGDSALYLCASSQGQENNEQFFGPGTRLTVL.

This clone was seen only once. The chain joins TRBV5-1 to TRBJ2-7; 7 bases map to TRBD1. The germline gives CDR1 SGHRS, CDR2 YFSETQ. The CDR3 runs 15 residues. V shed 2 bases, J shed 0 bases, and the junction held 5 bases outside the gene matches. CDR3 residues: CASSFGRGNSYEQYF. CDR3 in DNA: TGCGCCAGCAGCTTCGGCAGGGGGAACTCCTACGAGCAGTACTTC.

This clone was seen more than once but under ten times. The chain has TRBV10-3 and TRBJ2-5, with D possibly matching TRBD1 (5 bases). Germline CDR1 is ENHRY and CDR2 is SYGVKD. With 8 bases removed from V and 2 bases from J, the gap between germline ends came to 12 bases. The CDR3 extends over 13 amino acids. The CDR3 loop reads CAIWSRGQETQYF. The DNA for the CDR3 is TGTGCCATCTGGTCTAGGGGTCAAGAGACCCAGTACTTC.

The DNA for the CDR3 is TGTGCCAGCAGCTTCCAGGGGGCAAGGGAGACCCAGTACTTC. This translates into CASSFQGARETQYF. The V gene is TRBV5-4, the J gene TRBJ2-5, with TRBD1 matching over 8 bases. Unmatched junction bases numbered 5, after V lost 2 bases and J lost 5 bases. From germline, CDR1 is SGHNT and CDR2 YYREEE (reference sequence). The CDR3 is 14 amino acids.

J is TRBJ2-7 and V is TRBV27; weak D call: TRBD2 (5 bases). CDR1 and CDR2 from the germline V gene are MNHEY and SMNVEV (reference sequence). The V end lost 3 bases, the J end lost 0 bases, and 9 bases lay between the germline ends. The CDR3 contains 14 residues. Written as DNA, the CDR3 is TGTGCCAGCAGTTTGGGAGCAAGCTCCTACGAGCAGTACTTC. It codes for CASSLGASSYEQYF.

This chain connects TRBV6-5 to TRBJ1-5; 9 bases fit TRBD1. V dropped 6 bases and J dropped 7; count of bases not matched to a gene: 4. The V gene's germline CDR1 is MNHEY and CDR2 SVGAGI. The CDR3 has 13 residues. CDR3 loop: CASRSGTGQPQHF. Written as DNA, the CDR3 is TGTGCCAGCAGGTCCGGGACAGGGCAGCCCCAGCATTTT.

The chain's CDR3 is CASSAGLAANEQFF. DNA for the CDR3: TGTGCCAGCAGCGCGGGACTAGCGGCCAATGAGCAGTTCTTC. The rearrangement links TRBV7-6 to TRBJ2-1; TRBD2 matches at 11 bases. CDR3 length: 14 amino acids. Trimming took 5 bases from V and 6 from J; bases not matched to a gene: 3. Looked up from germline, CDR1 is SGHVS and CDR2 is FNYEAQ.

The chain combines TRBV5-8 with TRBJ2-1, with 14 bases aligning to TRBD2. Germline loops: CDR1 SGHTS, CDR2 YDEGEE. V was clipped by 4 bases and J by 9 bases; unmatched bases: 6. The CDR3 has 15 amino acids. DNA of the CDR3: TGTGCCAGCAGCAGGGGACTAGCGGGAGTTGTTGAGCAGTTCTTC. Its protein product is CASSRGLAGVVEQFF.

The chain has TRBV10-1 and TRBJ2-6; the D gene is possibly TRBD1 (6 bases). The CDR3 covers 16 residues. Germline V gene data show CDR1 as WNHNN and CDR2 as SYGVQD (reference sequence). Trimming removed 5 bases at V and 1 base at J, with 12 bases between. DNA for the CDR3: TGCGCCAGCAGTCCCGCAGGGGCATCTGGGGCCAACGTCCTGACTTTC. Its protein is CASSPAGASGANVLTF.

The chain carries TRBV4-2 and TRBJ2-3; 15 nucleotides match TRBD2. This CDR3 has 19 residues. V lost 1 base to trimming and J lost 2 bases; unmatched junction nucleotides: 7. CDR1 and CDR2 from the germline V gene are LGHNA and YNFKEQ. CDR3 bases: TGTGCCAGCAGCCAAGTGGGACTAGCGGGGGGCGCCCTCACAGATACGCAGTATTTT. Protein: CASSQVGLAGGALTDTQYF.

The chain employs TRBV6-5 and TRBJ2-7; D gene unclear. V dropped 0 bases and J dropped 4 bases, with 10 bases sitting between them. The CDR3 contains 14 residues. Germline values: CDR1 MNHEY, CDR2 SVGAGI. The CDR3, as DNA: TGTGCCAGCAGTTACTCGTCCGGTCCATACGAGCAGTACTTC. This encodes CASSYSSGPYEQYF.

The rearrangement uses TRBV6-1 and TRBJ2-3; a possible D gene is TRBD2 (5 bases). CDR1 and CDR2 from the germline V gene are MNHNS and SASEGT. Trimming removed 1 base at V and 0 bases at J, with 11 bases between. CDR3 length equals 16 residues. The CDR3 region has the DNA TGTGCCAGCAGTGAAGAGGCGGGCTCTAGCACAGATACGCAGTATTTT. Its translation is CASSEEAGSSTDTQYF.

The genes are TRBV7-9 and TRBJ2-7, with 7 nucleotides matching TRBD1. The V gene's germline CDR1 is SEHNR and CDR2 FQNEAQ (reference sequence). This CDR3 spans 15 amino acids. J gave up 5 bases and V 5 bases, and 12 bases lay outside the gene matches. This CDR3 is CASSPDRVRTHEQYF. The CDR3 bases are TGTGCCAGCAGCCCAGACAGGGTGCGAACCCACGAGCAGTACTTC.

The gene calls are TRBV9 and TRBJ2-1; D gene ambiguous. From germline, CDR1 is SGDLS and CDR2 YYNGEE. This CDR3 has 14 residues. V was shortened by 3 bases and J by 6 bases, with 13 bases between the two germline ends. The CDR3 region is CASSASPAANEQFF. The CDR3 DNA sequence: TGTGCCAGCAGCGCGAGCCCTGCGGCCAATGAGCAGTTCTTC.

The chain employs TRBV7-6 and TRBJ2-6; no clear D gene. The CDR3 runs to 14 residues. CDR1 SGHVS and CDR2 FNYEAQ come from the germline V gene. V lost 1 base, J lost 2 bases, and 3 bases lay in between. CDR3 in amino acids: CASSLETGANVLTF. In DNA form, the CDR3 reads TGTGCCAGCAGCTTAGAAACTGGGGCCAACGTCCTGACTTTC.

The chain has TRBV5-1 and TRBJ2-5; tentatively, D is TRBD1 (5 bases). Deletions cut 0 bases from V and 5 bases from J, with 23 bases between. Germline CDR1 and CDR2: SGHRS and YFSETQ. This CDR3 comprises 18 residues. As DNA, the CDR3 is TGCGCCAGCAGCTTGGTGCTGGTCAGGGCAACTAAGGGGGAGACCCAGTACTTC. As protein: CASSLVLVRATKGETQYF. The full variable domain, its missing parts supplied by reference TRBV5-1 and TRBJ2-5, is KAGVTQTPRYLIKTRGQQVTLSCSPISGHRSVSWYQQTPGQGLQFLFEYFSETQRNKGNFPGRFSGRQFSNSRSEMNVSTLELGDSALYLCASSLVLVRATKGETQYFGPGTRLLVL.

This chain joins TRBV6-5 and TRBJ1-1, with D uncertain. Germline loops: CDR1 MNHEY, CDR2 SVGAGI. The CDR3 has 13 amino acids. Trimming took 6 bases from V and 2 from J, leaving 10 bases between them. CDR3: CASSFGLNTEAFF. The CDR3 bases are TGTGCCAGCAGCTTCGGATTAAACACTGAAGCTTTCTTT.

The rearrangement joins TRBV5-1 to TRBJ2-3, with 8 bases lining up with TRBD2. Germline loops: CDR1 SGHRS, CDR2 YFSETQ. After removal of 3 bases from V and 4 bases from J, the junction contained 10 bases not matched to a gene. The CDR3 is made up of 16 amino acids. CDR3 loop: CASSSETSGWADTQYF. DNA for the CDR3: TGCGCCAGCAGCTCTGAAACTAGCGGTTGGGCAGATACGCAGTATTTT. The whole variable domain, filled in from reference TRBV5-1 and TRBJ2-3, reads KAGVTQTPRYLIKTRGQQVTLSCSPISGHRSVSWYQQTPGQGLQFLFEYFSETQRNKGNFPGRFSGRQFSNSRSEMNVSTLELGDSALYLCASSSETSGWADTQYFGPGTRLTVL.

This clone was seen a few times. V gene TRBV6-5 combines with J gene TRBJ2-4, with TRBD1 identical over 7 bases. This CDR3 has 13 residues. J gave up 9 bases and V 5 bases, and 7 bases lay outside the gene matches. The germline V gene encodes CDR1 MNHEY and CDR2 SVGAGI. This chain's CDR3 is CASSMPGGFIQYF. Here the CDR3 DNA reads TGTGCCAGCAGTATGCCAGGGGGTTTCATTCAGTACTTC.

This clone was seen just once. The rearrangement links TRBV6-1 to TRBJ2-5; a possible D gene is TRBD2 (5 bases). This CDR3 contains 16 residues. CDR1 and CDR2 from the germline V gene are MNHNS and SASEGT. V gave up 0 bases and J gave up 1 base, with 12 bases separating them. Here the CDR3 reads CASSEAPGGSQETQYF. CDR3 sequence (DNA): TGTGCCAGCAGTGAAGCGCCCGGCGGGTCCCAAGAGACCCAGTACTTC.

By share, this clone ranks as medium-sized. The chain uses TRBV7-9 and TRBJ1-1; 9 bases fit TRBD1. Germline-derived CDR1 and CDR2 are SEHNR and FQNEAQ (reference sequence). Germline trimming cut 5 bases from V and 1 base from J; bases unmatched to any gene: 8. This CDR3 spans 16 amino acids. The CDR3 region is CASSDRTGAQNTEAFF. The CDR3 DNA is TGTGCCAGCAGCGATCGGACAGGGGCGCAGAACACTGAAGCTTTCTTT.

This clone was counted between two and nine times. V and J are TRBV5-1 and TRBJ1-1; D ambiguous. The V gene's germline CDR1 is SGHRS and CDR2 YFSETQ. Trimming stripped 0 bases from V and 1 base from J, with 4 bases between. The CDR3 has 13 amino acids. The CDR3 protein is CASSLGANTEAFF. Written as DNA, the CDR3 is TGCGCCAGCAGCTTGGGTGCGAACACTGAAGCTTTCTTT.